What follows is one T cell receptor (beta chain) and its context. What it binds is not known. Sequenced by immunoSEQ multiplex PCR; TCRdb stores in-frame clones only, minus some. The data show around 20,000 clones, approximately 92% seen once. This sample stems from a study of lymphopenia after photon versus proton radiotherapy. Study observations and caveats: Photon-treated patients lost naive T cells and TCR diversity; proton-treated stayed stable. Oligoclonal CD8+ Temra expansion after nadir drove photon patients' diversity drop. Only patients who died were analyzed for survival; proton advantage is unproven. A bigger post-nadir fall in TCR diversity correlated inversely with survival time in deceased patients.

This TCR was recovered from a woman in her forties with cholangiocarcinoma. The sample was peripheral blood, taken from a patient treated with photon-based radiotherapy.

The CDR3 bases are TGTGCCAGTCGGACAGGGGGATTGGGGACTGAAGCTTTCTTT. Amino acids: CASRTGGLGTEAFF. The chain uses TRBV19 and TRBJ1-1; 10 bases are shared with TRBD1. Per germline, CDR1 LNHDA and CDR2 SQIVND (reference sequence). The CDR3 consists of 14 residues. The V gene end was trimmed by 8 bases and the J gene end by 5 bases; junction bases not matched to a gene: 8.